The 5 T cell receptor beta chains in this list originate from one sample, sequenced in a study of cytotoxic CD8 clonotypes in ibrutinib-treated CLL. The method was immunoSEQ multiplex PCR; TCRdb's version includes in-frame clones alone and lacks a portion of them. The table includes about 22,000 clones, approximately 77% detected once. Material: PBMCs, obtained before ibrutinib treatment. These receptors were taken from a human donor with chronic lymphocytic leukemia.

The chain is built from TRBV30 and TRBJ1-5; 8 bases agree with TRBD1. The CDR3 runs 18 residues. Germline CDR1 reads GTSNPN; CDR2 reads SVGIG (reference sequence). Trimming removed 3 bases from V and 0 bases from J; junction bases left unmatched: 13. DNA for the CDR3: TGTGCCTGGAGGTCGGGGGAGTCAGGGGGCTTTAGCAATCAGCCCCAGCATTTT. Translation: CAWRSGESGGFSNQPQHF.

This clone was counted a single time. The CDR3 coding sequence is TGTGCCAGCAGTCCCGGGACAGCCTCCTACAATGAGCAGTTCTTC. Encoded protein: CASSPGTASYNEQFF. The chain joins TRBV28 to TRBJ2-1; TRBD1 matches at 7 bases. This CDR3 comprises 15 residues. In germline, CDR1 is MDHEN, CDR2 SYDVKM. Germline trimming cut 5 bases from V and 0 bases from J; bases unmatched to any gene: 4. Complete variable domain (other parts from reference TRBV28 and TRBJ2-1): DVKVTQSSRYLVKRTGEKVFLECVQDMDHENMFWYRQDPGLGLRLIYFSYDVKMKEKGDIPEGYSVSREKKERFSLILESASTNQTSMYLCASSPGTASYNEQFFGPGTRLTVL.

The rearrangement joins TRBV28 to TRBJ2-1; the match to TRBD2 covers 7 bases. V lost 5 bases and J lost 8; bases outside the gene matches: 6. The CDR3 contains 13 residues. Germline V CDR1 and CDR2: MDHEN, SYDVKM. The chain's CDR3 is CASSPGTNDEQFF. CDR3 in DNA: TGTGCCAGCAGTCCCGGGACTAATGATGAGCAGTTCTTC.

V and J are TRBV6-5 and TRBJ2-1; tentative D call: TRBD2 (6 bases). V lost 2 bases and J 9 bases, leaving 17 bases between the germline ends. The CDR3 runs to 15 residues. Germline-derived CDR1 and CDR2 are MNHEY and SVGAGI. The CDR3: CASSYPQRRESEQFF. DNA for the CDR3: TGTGCCAGCAGTTACCCCCAGCGGCGGGAAAGTGAGCAGTTCTTC.

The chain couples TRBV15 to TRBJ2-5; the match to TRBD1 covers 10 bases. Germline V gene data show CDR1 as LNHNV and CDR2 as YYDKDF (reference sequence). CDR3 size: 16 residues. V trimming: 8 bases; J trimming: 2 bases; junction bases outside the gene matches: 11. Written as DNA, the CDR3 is TGTGCCACCTCTCGGGGACAGGGGATAGGTCAAGAGACCCAGTACTTC. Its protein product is CATSRGQGIGQETQYF.